Each of the 22 T cell receptor beta chains below was sequenced from the same sample in a study of beta chain features in type 1 diabetes. Expressed TCRB transcripts were sequenced because the isolated RNA had all been reverse transcribed beforehand. TCRdb keeps only in-frame clones here, not all; method: immunoSEQ multiplex PCR. This table has about 450,000 clones, 11% appearing once. The sample consisted of naive CD4+ T cells from blood. All receptors derive from a woman aged 18-35 years in good health.

This clone was seen more than once but under ten times. The chain is built from TRBV2 and TRBJ2-1; D gene ambiguous. This CDR3 spans 17 amino acids. Germline CDR1 and CDR2: SNHLY and FYNNEI. Deletions cut 6 bases from V and 2 bases from J, with 20 bases between. The CDR3 is CASSYNNRKSTYNEQFF. The CDR3 DNA reads as TGTGCCAGCAGCTACAACAATCGCAAATCTACCTACAATGAGCAGTTCTTC.

Only a few counts were recorded for this clone. The rearrangement links TRBV7-9 to TRBJ2-7; D call uncertain. V shed 5 bases and J shed 1 base, with 12 bases lying between them. The germline V gene has CDR1 SEHNR and CDR2 FQNEAQ (reference sequence). This CDR3 has 14 amino acids. The CDR3 loop is CASSPTALSYEQYF. CDR3 nucleotide sequence: TGTGCCAGCAGCCCGACGGCACTTTCCTACGAGCAGTACTTC.

This clone was found a few times. The rearrangement links TRBV29-1 to TRBJ2-7, with D perhaps TRBD2 (5 bases). V lost 6 bases, J lost 3 bases, and 18 bases lay in between. The CDR3 has 14 residues. The germline V gene encodes CDR1 SQVTM and CDR2 ANQGSEA. The CDR3 nucleotides read TGCAGCGTGATGGGAGCCCAAAGGCTCTACGAGCAGTACTTC. It specifies CSVMGAQRLYEQYF.

This clone was seen only a few times. This chain uses TRBV2 with TRBJ2-3; unclear D gene. This CDR3 is built from 14 residues. V was trimmed by 6 bases and J by 1 base, leaving 11 bases between them. The germline V gene encodes CDR1 SNHLY and CDR2 FYNNEI. CDR3 residues: CASSEPPGTDTQYF. The CDR3 DNA reads TGTGCCAGCAGCGAACCTCCGGGCACAGATACGCAGTATTTT.

V is TRBV14 and J is TRBJ2-7, with 9 bases lining up with TRBD1. Unmatched junction bases numbered 6, after V lost 3 bases and J lost 0 bases. Germline values: CDR1 SGHDN, CDR2 FVKESK. This CDR3 has 16 amino acids. CDR3 loop: CASSHPGQGSSYEQYF. In DNA form, the CDR3 reads TGTGCCAGCAGCCACCCCGGACAGGGGAGCTCCTACGAGCAGTACTTC.

The J gene is TRBJ2-7, the V gene TRBV15, with D unresolved. Germline CDR1 and CDR2: LNHNV and YYDKDF (reference sequence). V lost 1 base and J 3 bases, leaving 7 bases between the germline ends. The CDR3 length is 13 residues. The CDR3, as DNA: TGTGCCACCAGCAGAGTTTCTAACTACGAGCAGTACTTC. Its translation is CATSRVSNYEQYF.

In its sample, this clone was seen a few times. The chain employs TRBV18 and TRBJ2-3; 13 positions agree with TRBD2. V lost 0 bases to trimming and J lost 7 bases; unmatched junction nucleotides: 7. Looked up from germline, CDR1 is KGHSH and CDR2 is LQKENI. CDR3 size: 17 residues. CDR3 bases: TGTGCCAGCTCACCACCCGGACTAGCGGGAGTGTTGTATACGCAGTATTTT. This encodes CASSPPGLAGVLYTQYF. Full variable domain (remainder filled in from reference TRBV18 and TRBJ2-3): NAGVMQNPRHLVRRRGQEARLRCSPMKGHSHVYWYRQLPEEGLKFMVYLQKENIIDESGMPKERFSAEFPKEGPSILRIQQVVRGDSAAYFCASSPPGLAGVLYTQYFGPGTRLTVL.

The chain carries TRBV18 and TRBJ2-7; the D gene is possibly TRBD2 (5 bases). Germline V lookup: CDR1 KGHSH, CDR2 LQKENI. With 3 bases removed from V and 6 bases from J, the gap between germline ends came to 12 bases. The CDR3 spans 13 residues. CDR3 DNA sequence: TGTGCCAGCTCACCCGCCGGGGTTGTCGAGCAGTACTTC. This codes for CASSPAGVVEQYF.

This clone was counted only a few times. The chain has TRBV5-6 and TRBJ1-2; no firm D call. The V and J ends lost 2 bases and 5 bases respectively, with 4 bases between them. Germline CDR1 is SGHDT and CDR2 is YYEEEE. CDR3 length: 11 residues. DNA of the CDR3: TGTGCCAGCAGCTTTGGTTATGGCTACACCTTC. It translates to CASSFGYGYTF.

The chain links TRBV5-1 to TRBJ1-2, with D perhaps matching TRBD1 (5 bases). Germline V lookup: CDR1 SGHRS, CDR2 YFSETQ. This CDR3 region has 14 residues. Trimming pared 5 bases from V and 6 bases from J, leaving 17 bases between. CDR3: CASSGAQALDGYTF. The CDR3 DNA reads as TGCGCCAGCAGTGGGGCACAGGCCCTAGATGGCTACACCTTC.

This clone was seen a few times. The DNA for the CDR3 is TGCAGCGTTGCGGGTAACGTGGAACCCGGGACTGAGCAGTTCTTC. This gives the protein CSVAGNVEPGTEQFF. This chain uses TRBV29-1 with TRBJ2-1; D is perhaps TRBD1 or TRBD2 (5 bases each). V gave up 4 bases and J gave up 9 bases, with 22 bases separating them. Germline lookup yields CDR1 SQVTM and CDR2 ANQGSEA. This CDR3 contains 15 residues.

This chain connects TRBV9 to TRBJ1-1, with D maybe TRBD1 (5 bases). Trimming pared 2 bases from V and 0 bases from J, leaving 17 bases between. Germline assignment: CDR1 SGDLS and CDR2 YYNGEE. CDR3 size: 17 residues. The CDR3 DNA follows: TGTGCCAGCAGCGTTGACAGTTCCCCCATTATGAACACTGAAGCTTTCTTT. Protein: CASSVDSSPIMNTEAFF.

This chain joins TRBV18 and TRBJ2-3; D remains unclear. The germline V gene encodes CDR1 KGHSH and CDR2 LQKENI. This CDR3 is 15 amino acids long. Deletions cut 5 bases from V and 5 bases from J, with 17 bases between. The CDR3 DNA follows: TGTGCCAGCTCAACCGAGGCCCGGTCAAGAGATACGCAGTATTTT. Translating gives CASSTEARSRDTQYF.

The gene calls are TRBV4-2 and TRBJ2-7; D uncertain. Trimming took off 0 bases at V and 6 bases at J, with 12 bases between the two ends. The CDR3 has 14 residues. CDR1 and CDR2 (germline): LGHNA, YNFKEQ. The CDR3 coding sequence is TGTGCCAGCAGCCAAGAAGCAACTTCGCGCGAGCAGTACTTC. Translation gives CASSQEATSREQYF.

This rearrangement joins TRBV6-1 to TRBJ2-7; possibly TRBD1 for D (6 bases). The ends were cut back, 4 bases at V and 0 bases at J, with 16 bases in the middle. Germline lookup yields CDR1 MNHNS and CDR2 SASEGT. The CDR3 covers 16 residues. Here the CDR3 reads CASSVQGIPPSYEQYV. The CDR3 bases are TGTGCCAGCAGTGTACAGGGAATTCCTCCCTCCTACGAGCAGTACGTC.

This chain links TRBV5-4 with TRBJ1-4; 10 bases fit TRBD1. This CDR3 has 15 amino acids. The ends lost 4 bases at V and 5 bases at J; junction bases unmatched: 5. CDR1 is SGHNT and CDR2 is YYREEE in the germline V gene (reference sequence). CDR3 residues: CASSRQGARNEKLFF. The CDR3 bases are TGTGCCAGCAGCCGACAGGGGGCGCGGAATGAAAAACTGTTTTTT.

This clone was counted ten times or more. The chain carries TRBV11-1 and TRBJ2-1; D may be TRBD2 (6 bases). This CDR3 is built from 14 residues. The V end lost 0 bases, the J end lost 3 bases, and 6 bases lay between the germline ends. The V gene's germline CDR1 is SGHAT and CDR2 FQDESV (reference sequence). CDR3 sequence: CASSLAGGYNEQFF. The CDR3 DNA sequence: TGTGCCAGCAGCTTAGCGGGAGGCTACAATGAGCAGTTCTTC.

This chain uses TRBV6-6 with TRBJ2-2, with 7 bases fitting TRBD1. From germline, CDR1 is MNHNY and CDR2 SVGAGI (reference sequence). The CDR3 is made up of 14 amino acids. V lost 2 bases to trimming and J lost 7 bases; unmatched junction nucleotides: 4. This CDR3 is CASSYGQDVGELFF. Here the CDR3 DNA reads TGTGCCAGCAGTTACGGACAGGACGTCGGGGAGCTGTTTTTT.

This clone has just a few counts. V is TRBV27 and J is TRBJ1-2, with D perhaps matching TRBD1 (5 bases). The V gene's germline CDR1 is MNHEY and CDR2 SMNVEV (reference sequence). Trimming removed 6 bases at V and 2 bases at J, with 10 bases between. CDR3 length: 13 residues. Written as DNA, the CDR3 is TGTGCCAGCAGACCACAGGAGAACTATGGCTACACCTTC. This translates into CASRPQENYGYTF.

The table lists this clone with a few counts. The rearrangement joins TRBV9 to TRBJ2-1; a weak D match, TRBD2 (6 bases). The CDR3 is 15 residues long. Per the germline V gene, CDR1 is SGDLS and CDR2 is YYNGEE. V lost 0 bases, J lost 6 bases, and 13 bases lay in between. CDR3 coding DNA: TGTGCCAGCAGCGTAGGGTTTGGTAGCGGCAATGAGCAGTTCTTC. Residues: CASSVGFGSGNEQFF.

This clone appeared a few times. The gene calls are TRBV29-1 and TRBJ2-5, with D perhaps matching TRBD1 (6 bases). V dropped 8 bases and J dropped 5 bases, with 12 bases sitting between them. Looked up from germline, CDR1 is SQVTM and CDR2 is ANQGSEA. This CDR3 is 11 amino acids long. The CDR3 spells CSLGQTETQYF. In DNA, the CDR3 is TGCAGCCTCGGACAGACGGAGACCCAGTACTTC. Full variable domain (outside the CDR3, taken from reference TRBV29-1 and TRBJ2-5): SAVISQKPSRDICQRGTSLTIQCQVDSQVTMMFWYRQQPGQSLTLIATANQGSEATYESGFVIDKFPISRPNLTFSTLTVSNMSPEDSSIYLCSLGQTETQYFGPGTRLLVL.

The rearrangement joins TRBV6-5 to TRBJ2-1; D gene uncertain. This CDR3 region has 13 residues. Trimming left V 2 bases short and J 5 bases short, with 7 bases between. CDR1 and CDR2 (germline): MNHEY, SVGAGI. The CDR3 reads CASSYPANNEQFF. The CDR3 DNA follows: TGTGCCAGCAGTTACCCAGCCAACAATGAGCAGTTCTTC.